This entry lists 18 T cell receptor beta chains sequenced from one sample in a study of T cells in Graves' hyperthyroidism and ophthalmopathy. Amplified TCR beta CDR3 regions came from RNA transcripts. HTBI primers were the set used in a first-round RT-PCR of the TCR CDR3. Each CDR3 protein gets one entry after TCRdb re-called the multiplex PCR reads with MiXCR. The sample includes a few hundred thousand distinct CDR3 sequences, roughly 13% of them seen just once. Sequencing was performed on blood. These receptors all come from a woman aged 40 to 50 with Graves' ophthalmopathy.

The gene calls are TRBV5-1 and TRBJ1-2; 9 bases map to TRBD1. The CDR3 length is 14 residues. After removal of 4 bases from V and 6 bases from J, the junction contained 7 bases not matched to a gene. The germline CDR1 and CDR2 sequences are SGHRS and YFSETQ. This chain's CDR3 is CASSVSGQGNGYTF. CDR3 sequence (DNA): TGCGCCAGCAGCGTTTCCGGACAGGGGAATGGCTACACCTTC.

This clonotype was recorded at least ten times. V gene TRBV27 combines with J gene TRBJ1-1; possibly TRBD1 for D (6 bases). The V and J ends lost 0 bases and 1 base respectively, with 9 bases between them. The CDR3 is made up of 15 amino acids. In germline, CDR1 is MNHEY, CDR2 SMNVEV (reference sequence). The CDR3 spells CASSLSQGWNTEAFF. CDR3 sequence (DNA): TGTGCCAGCAGTTTATCCCAGGGGTGGAACACTGAAGCTTTCTTT.

At least ten counts were recorded for this clonotype. The chain links TRBV20-1 to TRBJ2-5; 8 nucleotides align to TRBD2. CDR3 length: 13 amino acids. CDR1 is DFQATT and CDR2 is SNEGSKA in the germline V gene (reference sequence). The J segment lost 5 bases and the V segment lost 2 bases, leaving 4 bases of the junction unmatched. CDR3 DNA: TGCAGTGCTAGATCGGGAGGGAGGGAGACCCAGTACTTC. The encoded protein is CSARSGGRETQYF.

Only a few counts were recorded for this clonotype. The V and J genes are TRBV7-2 and TRBJ1-1; D gene uncertain. V was pared by 3 bases and J by 6 bases, with 11 bases between. The V gene's germline CDR1 is SGHTA and CDR2 FQGNSA. The CDR3 is 13 amino acids. The DNA for the CDR3 is TGTGCCAGCAGCTTTATCCAGGCGGCTGAAGCTTTCTTT. This codes for CASSFIQAAEAFF.

A remark on this clonotype: A much larger clone sits a single nucleotide away, making a read error possible. The chain employs TRBV20-1 and TRBJ2-1; D not resolved. The V and J ends lost 6 bases and 9 bases respectively, with 18 bases between them. CDR1 is DFQATT, CDR2 SNEGSKA, per germline (reference sequence). There are 13 residues in the CDR3. The CDR3 nucleotides are TGCAGTGCCCACCGGCTGCTATCGGGTGAGCAGTTCTTC. It specifies CSAHRLLSGEQFF.

J is TRBJ1-3 and V is TRBV11-2; D gene ambiguous. V lost 1 base, J lost 4 bases, and 11 bases lay in between. CDR1 SGHAT and CDR2 FQNNGV come from the germline V gene. The CDR3 contains 15 residues. CDR3 sequence reads: CASSLGLFVGNTIYF. In DNA form, the CDR3 reads TGTGCCAGCAGCTTAGGGTTATTTGTGGGAAACACCATATATTTT.

This clonotype was picked up a small number of times. V is TRBV7-8 and J is TRBJ1-1; the D gene is possibly TRBD1 (5 bases). Germline CDR1 and CDR2: SGHVS and FQNEAQ. V shed 5 bases and J shed 2 bases, with 15 bases lying between them. This CDR3 is built from 15 residues. Here the CDR3 DNA reads TGTGCCAGCAGCCCCTCCGAGAGGGGCAACACTGAAGCTTTCTTT. Translated, it gives CASSPSERGNTEAFF.

This clonotype was observed at least ten times. This rearrangement joins TRBV7-8 to TRBJ2-1, with no clear D. The CDR3 is 13 residues long. Between the trimmed V and J ends, which lost 8 bases and 6 bases, there was a span of 14 bases. Germline V gives CDR1 SGHVS, CDR2 FQNEAQ. CDR3 nucleotide sequence: TGTGCCAGCGCGCTCCCCCCCAGCAATGAGCAGTTCTTC. Amino acids: CASALPPSNEQFF.

At least ten counts were recorded for this clonotype. The chain uses TRBV6-1 and TRBJ2-1; no reliable D call. CDR1 is MNHNS and CDR2 is SASEGT in the germline V gene. The V gene lost 6 bases and the J gene lost 8 bases, with 8 bases spanning the gap. This CDR3 is 11 amino acids long. The CDR3 nucleotides are TGTGCCAGCAGAGTAGTGGATGAGCAGTTCTTC. Translating gives CASRVVDEQFF.

This clonotype was counted only a few times. The chain combines TRBV6-1 with TRBJ1-2; perhaps TRBD1 as D (5 bases). Between the trimmed V and J ends, which lost 8 bases and 3 bases, there was a span of 16 bases. Germline V lookup: CDR1 MNHNS, CDR2 SASEGT. This CDR3 has 14 residues. The CDR3 nucleotides read TGTGCCAGCGGTAAGGACCCCAGGGACTATGGCTACACCTTC. Amino acid sequence: CASGKDPRDYGYTF.

This clonotype was seen at least ten times. This chain uses TRBV6-6 with TRBJ2-4; no definite D call. Trimming cost V 2 bases and J 6 bases, with 11 bases left between them. Germline V gene sequence: CDR1 MNHNY, CDR2 SVGAGI (reference sequence). The CDR3 covers 14 residues. The CDR3 reads CASSYGLGRNIQYF. For the CDR3, the DNA is TGTGCCAGCAGTTACGGTCTGGGCAGAAACATTCAGTACTTC.

This clonotype was seen at least ten times. The chain has TRBV28 and TRBJ2-7; 11 bases map to TRBD2. The CDR3 consists of 15 residues. From germline, CDR1 is MDHEN and CDR2 SYDVKM. Trimming at V came to 5 bases and at J to 2 bases, leaving 5 bases not matched to a gene. CDR3 sequence reads: CASSILAGGTYEQYF. The CDR3 nucleotides are TGTGCCAGCAGTATCCTAGCGGGAGGTACCTACGAGCAGTACTTC.

V gene TRBV12-3 or TRBV12-4 combines with J gene TRBJ1-5; 7 bases match TRBD1. After removal of 2 bases from V and 6 bases from J, the junction contained 7 bases not matched to a gene. The CDR3 spans 15 residues. This CDR3 reads CASSLRTGWGQPQHF. CDR3 nucleotides: TGTGCCAGCAGTTTAAGGACAGGTTGGGGTCAGCCCCAGCATTTT.

This clonotype was seen ten or more times. The CDR3 region is CSATAGSVSYEQYF. DNA for the CDR3: TGCAGTGCTACGGCCGGGTCAGTTTCTTACGAGCAGTACTTC. This chain connects TRBV20-1 to TRBJ2-7; no definite D call. V lost 4 bases and J 4 bases, leaving 17 bases between the germline ends. The germline CDR1 and CDR2 sequences are DFQATT and SNEGSKA (reference sequence). CDR3 size: 14 residues.

Many counts were recorded for this clonotype. The chain combines TRBV11-2 with TRBJ2-5; 7 bases are a match to TRBD1. The CDR3 sequence is 14 residues long. Germline V CDR1 and CDR2: SGHAT, FQNNGV. The V gene end was trimmed by 0 bases and the J gene end by 8 bases; junction bases not matched to a gene: 6. The CDR3 loop is CASSLDADRKTQYF. CDR3 coding DNA: TGTGCCAGCAGCTTAGATGCGGACAGGAAAACCCAGTACTTC. The whole variable domain, remainder taken from reference TRBV11-2 and TRBJ2-5, is EAGVAQSPRYKIIEKRQSVAFWCNPISGHATLYWYQQILGQGPKLLIQFQNNGVVDDSQLPKDRFSAERLKGVDSTLKIQPAKLEDSAVYLCASSLDADRKTQYFGPGTRLLVL.

This clonotype was recorded many times. The chain joins TRBV7-9 to TRBJ2-1; TRBD2 might be the D (7 bases). The germline gives CDR1 SEHNR, CDR2 FQNEAQ (reference sequence). The CDR3 loop spans 16 amino acids. V gave up 5 bases and J gave up 5 bases, with 19 bases separating them. CDR3 sequence (DNA): TGTGCCAGCAGCCCCAGTTTGAGGGGGGGGAACAATGAGCAGTTCTTC. This codes for CASSPSLRGGNNEQFF.

This clonotype was seen at least ten times. The gene calls are TRBV11-2 and TRBJ2-1; D remains unclear. Trimming removed 5 bases at V and 5 bases at J, with 10 bases between. This CDR3 has 13 residues. Germline V gene data show CDR1 as SGHAT and CDR2 as FQNNGV. The CDR3 here is CASSIESNNEQFF. DNA for the CDR3: TGTGCCAGCAGCATCGAGAGCAACAATGAGCAGTTCTTC.

This clonotype was found many times. V is TRBV6-4 and J is TRBJ2-1, with 8 bases matching TRBD2. With V trimmed by 5 bases and J by 4 bases, 10 bases remained unmatched. The germline V gene has CDR1 MRHNA and CDR2 SNTAGT. The CDR3 runs 16 residues. In DNA form, the CDR3 reads TGTGCCAGCAGTTCTAGGTTCGGGACTAGTTACAATGAGCAGTTCTTC. Amino acid sequence: CASSSRFGTSYNEQFF.